This T cell receptor (beta chain) comes out of a study of CD8+ T cells in alopecia areata. Study details: Grafts of skin from C3H/HeJ donors aged about 6-13 months with spontaneous alopecia went to female C3H/HeJ mice aged 7-10 weeks.

Reverse transcribed after extraction, RNA yielded cDNA as the sequencing template. Measured with immunoSEQ multiplex PCR; TCRdb has only the in-frame clones, and not every one. The data show about 120,000 clones, with none appearing a single time. The CDR3 is made up of 13 amino acids. Per germline, CDR1 FNHDT and CDR2 SITEND (reference sequence). Trimming removed 5 bases from V and 0 bases from J, with 7 bases in between. In its sample, this clone was seen a few times. Its cognate antigen is unknown. Gene names and germline refer to mouse. The sequenced fragment ends 4 residues before the CDR3 boundary, so the rest is inferred from the germline J gene. Findings and limits, study-wide: The study found TCR sharing across patients less clear than in mice, possibly for HLA reasons. Normal-skin resident alphabeta T cells also appear among scalp sample sequences. Compared with normal scalp, lesional scalp had higher clonality and more expanded CD8+ clones.

This chain joins TRBV19 and TRBJ2-3; the D is unclear. The material sequenced was lesional skin. This TCR came from a C3H/HeJ mouse with alopecia areata. Mice of this strain are of MHC haplotype H2-k. CDR3: CASRPGSAETLYF. Partial CDR3 DNA: TGTGCCAGCAGACCAGGTAGTGCAGAA.